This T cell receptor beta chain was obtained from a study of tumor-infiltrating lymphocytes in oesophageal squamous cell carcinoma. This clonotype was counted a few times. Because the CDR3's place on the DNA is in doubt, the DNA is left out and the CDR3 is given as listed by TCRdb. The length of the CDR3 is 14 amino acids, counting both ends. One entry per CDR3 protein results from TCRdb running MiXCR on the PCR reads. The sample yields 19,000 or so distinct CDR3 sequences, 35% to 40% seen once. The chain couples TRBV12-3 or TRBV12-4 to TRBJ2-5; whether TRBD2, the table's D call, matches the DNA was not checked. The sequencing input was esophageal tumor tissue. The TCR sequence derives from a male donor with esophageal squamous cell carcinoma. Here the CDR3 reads CASSFVRRREEQFF.